Shown below are 20 T cell receptor beta chains from a single sample sequenced in a study of control samples from healthy donors and cancer patients. The data were produced by immunoSEQ multiplex PCR, yet TCRdb's version contains in-frame clones alone and is incomplete. The sample lists some 120,000 clones, approximately 88% occurring once. The sequenced sample consisted of blood. Receptors were obtained from a middle-aged man in good health.

V gene TRBV19 combines with J gene TRBJ2-5; TRBD2 aligns across 9 bases. CDR1 and CDR2 from the germline V gene are LNHDA and SQIVND (reference sequence). Germline trimming cut 1 base from V and 2 bases from J; bases unmatched to any gene: 5. This CDR3 comprises 16 residues. CDR3 sequence: CASSIVGGGGQETQYF. DNA for the CDR3: TGTGCCAGTAGTATAGTGGGCGGGGGGGGTCAAGAGACCCAGTACTTC. The full variable domain, with the rest looked up from reference TRBV19 and TRBJ2-5, is DGGITQSPKYLFRKEGQNVTLSCEQNLNHDAMYWYRQDPGQGLRLIYYSQIVNDFQKGDIAEGYSVSREKKESFPLTVTSAQKNPTAFYLCASSIVGGGGQETQYFGPGTRLLVL.

This clone was picked up a small number of times. The chain is built from TRBV6-5 and TRBJ2-1; 10 bases are a match to TRBD1. J was trimmed by 7 bases and V by 6 bases; bases with no gene match: 6. Germline CDR1 is MNHEY and CDR2 is SVGAGI. CDR3 length equals 14 residues. CDR3: CASRDRGVRNEQFF. The CDR3 DNA reads TGTGCCAGCAGGGACAGGGGGGTGAGAAATGAGCAGTTCTTC.

This chain uses TRBV5-1 with TRBJ1-2; possibly TRBD1 for D (6 bases). This CDR3 contains 15 residues. V was clipped by 1 base and J by 5 bases, with 15 bases between them. CDR1 is SGHRS, CDR2 YFSETQ, per germline. This CDR3 is CASSLTPLDRYGYTF. DNA for the CDR3: TGCGCCAGCAGCTTGACACCCCTGGACAGATATGGCTACACCTTC. Full variable domain (missing parts from reference TRBV5-1 and TRBJ1-2): KAGVTQTPRYLIKTRGQQVTLSCSPISGHRSVSWYQQTPGQGLQFLFEYFSETQRNKGNFPGRFSGRQFSNSRSEMNVSTLELGDSALYLCASSLTPLDRYGYTFGSGTRLTVV.

V gene TRBV4-1 combines with J gene TRBJ2-7; 8 bases align to TRBD2. J gave up 0 bases and V 2 bases, and 3 bases lay outside the gene matches. CDR1 is MGHRA, CDR2 YSYEKL, per germline. The CDR3 spans 15 residues. The CDR3 here is CASSQTSGPSYEQYF. The CDR3, as DNA: TGCGCCAGCAGCCAAACTAGCGGCCCCTCCTACGAGCAGTACTTC.

The rearrangement uses TRBV6-6 and TRBJ2-7, with TRBD2 matching 8 bases. V was pared by 3 bases and J by 6 bases, with 4 bases of the junction left unmatched. This CDR3 has 13 amino acids. The V gene's germline CDR1 is MNHNY and CDR2 SVGAGI (reference sequence). The chain's CDR3 is CASSYSGVAEQYF. Here the CDR3 DNA reads TGTGCCAGCAGTTATAGCGGGGTAGCCGAGCAGTACTTC.

This chain links TRBV29-1 with TRBJ2-7; weak D call: TRBD1 (6 bases). V gave up 6 bases and J gave up 3 bases, with 15 bases separating them. CDR3 length equals 13 residues. The germline V gene has CDR1 SQVTM and CDR2 ANQGSEA. The CDR3 protein is CSVAGTQGYEQYF. Written as DNA, the CDR3 is TGCAGCGTCGCCGGGACACAAGGCTACGAGCAGTACTTC.

This clone was seen a handful of times. In the same sample, other DNA sequences code for this CDR3. CDR3 in amino acids: CASSPPGARNTEAFF. In nucleotides, the CDR3 is TGTGCCAGCTCACCACCTGGGGCGAGAAACACTGAAGCTTTCTTT. This rearrangement joins TRBV18 to TRBJ1-1; TRBD1 might be the D (5 bases). CDR1 and CDR2 from the germline V gene are KGHSH and LQKENI. Trimming shortened V by 0 bases and J by 2 bases, and 10 bases separated the two germline ends. The CDR3 totals 15 residues.

This chain uses TRBV6-6 with TRBJ1-2; tentatively, D is TRBD1 (6 bases). Germline lookup yields CDR1 MNHNY and CDR2 SVGAGI (reference sequence). Trimming removed 2 bases at V and 2 bases at J, with 9 bases between. This CDR3 is 14 amino acids long. CDR3 coding DNA: TGTGCCAGCAGTTACGCGGACAGAAACTATGGCTACACCTTC. The encoded protein is CASSYADRNYGYTF.

The V gene is TRBV12-5, the J gene TRBJ1-6; no clear D gene. The CDR3 is made up of 13 amino acids. Germline-derived CDR1 and CDR2 are LGHNT and FRNRAP. The V and J ends lost 4 bases and 7 bases respectively, with 8 bases between them. Here the CDR3 DNA reads TGTGCTAGTGGTTCTACGGAGAATTCACCCCTCCACTTT. Protein product: CASGSTENSPLHF. The variable domain in full, completed from reference TRBV12-5 and TRBJ1-6, reads DARVTQTPRHKVTEMGQEVTMRCQPILGHNTVFWYRQTMMQGLELLAYFRNRAPLDDSGMPKDRFSAEMPDATLATLKIQPSEPRDSAVYFCASGSTENSPLHFGNGTRLTVT.

The rearrangement links TRBV2 to TRBJ2-5; maybe TRBD1 (6 bases). The CDR3 contains 11 residues. Germline V lookup: CDR1 SNHLY, CDR2 FYNNEI. V was cut by 7 bases and J by 10 bases, with 13 bases left in between. The CDR3, as DNA: TGTGCCAGCACTGGACAGCCGGTCCAGTACTTC. Protein sequence: CASTGQPVQYF.

In its sample, this clone was seen a few times. V usage is TRBV7-8 and J usage is TRBJ2-5, with 8 bases matching TRBD2. The V gene end was trimmed by 5 bases and the J gene end by 7 bases; junction bases not matched to a gene: 12. Germline assignment: CDR1 SGHVS and CDR2 FQNEAQ. The CDR3 is 15 amino acids. CDR3: CASSLTISAGGTQYF. The CDR3, as DNA: TGTGCCAGCAGCCTAACCATCTCCGCGGGGGGGACCCAGTACTTC.

The chain carries TRBV13 and TRBJ2-1; TRBD1 or TRBD2 may be the D gene (6 bases each). CDR3 length: 13 amino acids. V was trimmed by 7 bases and J by 2 bases, leaving 9 bases between them. Germline assignment: CDR1 PRHDT and CDR2 FYEKMQ (reference sequence). This CDR3 is CASNGGPYNEQFF. CDR3 sequence (DNA): TGTGCCAGCAACGGGGGCCCCTACAATGAGCAGTTCTTC.

The V and J genes are TRBV19 and TRBJ1-3, with D hard to call. CDR1 is LNHDA and CDR2 is SQIVND in the germline V gene (reference sequence). The CDR3 has 15 residues. V lost 1 base and J lost 0, with 7 bases in between. CDR3 coding DNA: TGTGCCAGTAGTATAGGGGCGGCCTCTGGAAACACCATATATTTT. It is translated as CASSIGAASGNTIYF.

The gene calls are TRBV19 and TRBJ1-5; 8 bases fit TRBD1. The CDR3 contains 16 residues. Germline CDR1 reads LNHDA; CDR2 reads SQIVND (reference sequence). The J segment lost 6 bases and the V segment lost 0 bases, leaving 7 bases of the junction unmatched. In DNA form, the CDR3 reads TGTGCCAGTAGTATAGATGCCAGGGGGCGCGGTCAGCCCCAGCATTTT. As protein: CASSIDARGRGQPQHF.

This chain connects TRBV6-2 or TRBV6-3 to TRBJ2-7; D is ambiguous. The V and J ends lost 0 bases and 7 bases respectively, with 10 bases between them. Germline V lookup: CDR1 MNHEY, CDR2 SVGEGT. The CDR3 is 13 amino acids. The CDR3 nucleotides read TGTGCCAGCAGTTACTCCAGGCCTCGGGAGCAGTACTTC. Translating it yields CASSYSRPREQYF.

The V gene is TRBV4-1, the J gene TRBJ2-5, with TRBD2 identical over 9 bases. Germline CDR1 is MGHRA and CDR2 is YSYEKL. After removal of 4 bases from V and 3 bases from J, the junction contained 9 bases not matched to a gene. This CDR3 has 16 residues. The CDR3 sequence is CASSRRSTSGEETQYF. The CDR3 region has the DNA TGCGCCAGCAGCCGGAGATCGACTAGCGGTGAAGAGACCCAGTACTTC.

The rearrangement uses TRBV19 and TRBJ1-6, with D uncertain. This CDR3 comprises 13 residues. CDR1 is LNHDA and CDR2 is SQIVND in the germline V gene (reference sequence). V lost 6 bases, J lost 4 bases, and 7 bases lay in between. The CDR3 reads CASRGDYNSPLHF. The DNA for the CDR3 is TGTGCCAGTAGGGGAGATTATAATTCACCCCTCCACTTT.

The chain employs TRBV5-5 and TRBJ1-2; TRBD1 aligns across 7 bases. The CDR3 sequence is 14 residues long. Germline assignment: CDR1 SGHKS and CDR2 YYEKEE (reference sequence). V lost 1 base, J lost 2 bases, and 2 bases stayed unmatched. Here the CDR3 reads CASSLTGENYGYTF. The DNA of the CDR3 is TGTGCCAGCAGCTTGACAGGGGAAAACTATGGCTACACCTTC.

The chain combines TRBV29-1 with TRBJ2-3; 8 nucleotides line up with TRBD1. The germline gives CDR1 SQVTM, CDR2 ANQGSEA. There are 12 residues in the CDR3. Losses at the gene ends were 7 bases for V and 6 bases for J; bases not matched to a gene: 6. The CDR3 DNA follows: TGCAGCGGGGCTCAGGGGGCGGATACGCAGTATTTT. This encodes CSGAQGADTQYF.

The chain uses TRBV11-2 and TRBJ1-4; weak D call: TRBD1 (5 bases). The CDR3 length is 15 residues. Germline CDR1 reads SGHAT; CDR2 reads FQNNGV. The V gene lost 3 bases and the J gene lost 8 bases, with 16 bases spanning the gap. The CDR3, as DNA: TGTGCCAGCAGCTTTGGACCCGGACGGGGCGAAAAACTGTTTTTT. It specifies CASSFGPGRGEKLFF.